This T cell receptor beta chain was identified during a study of OX40 agonist ivuxolimab in advanced cancers. The CDR3 runs 15 residues. Germline trimming cut 4 bases from V and 4 bases from J; bases unmatched to any gene: 9. Per the germline V gene, CDR1 is SGHDT and CDR2 is YYEEEE. The table came from immunoSEQ multiplex PCR; TCRdb's copy has only in-frame clones and leaves some out. The data show some 86,000 clones, more than 80% seen once. This material consisted of CD4+ or CD8+ T cells sorted from blood, taken in a trial of the OX40 agonist ivuxolimab. This clonotype was sampled from an adult with an advanced solid tumor such as melanoma, head and neck, liver or kidney cancer. This chain uses TRBV5-6 with TRBJ1-1; 8 bases are a match to TRBD1. The CDR3 DNA sequence: TGTGCCAGCAGCCCCGGAATAACAGGGGGCACTGAAGCTTTCTTT. Amino acid sequence: CASSPGITGGTEAFF.